This T cell receptor beta chain was sequenced for a study of CD8+CD57+ T cells in acquired aplastic anemia. The overall study: Recorded DNA amounts for sorted CD4+ and CD8+ cells had an average of approximately 2.9 ug.

The CDR3 loop spans 13 amino acids. The germline V gene has CDR1 SGHVS and CDR2 FNYEAQ. A word on this clonotype: Germline and junction disagree at one end, which may indicate a read error.

TCR beta VDJ and CDR3 profiles were obtained from a genomic DNA template. TCRdb fed the reads into MiXCR, producing one record per CDR3 protein. There are 35,000 to 45,000 distinct CDR3 sequences in the sample; 68% occur only once, and 23% lies in the top ten. The rearrangement links TRBV7-6 to TRBJ1-1; no reliable D call. The clonotype was recovered from a human donor in good health, serving as a control. The sequenced sample was sorted CD4+, CD8+, or CD8+CD57+ T cells (not recorded which) from PBMCs. The CDR3 sequence: CASSTSPNTGAFF. The CDR3, as DNA: TGTGCCAGCAGTACCTCCCCAAACACTGGAGCTTTCTTC.